The clone carrying this TCR beta chain was seen a single time. When the RNA was reverse transcribed, random hexamers were used with an input of roughly 0.5 to 1 ug. TCRdb passed the immunoSEQ multiplex PCR reads through MiXCR, listing each CDR3 protein once. The sample holds about 130,000 distinct CDR3 sequences, around 95% seen once. This record belongs to a study of CD8 T cells in Susac syndrome. The CDR3 is 14 amino acids. Deletions cut 7 bases from V and 6 bases from J, with 18 bases between. Germline CDR1 and CDR2: LNHDA and SQIVND (reference sequence). This TCR derives from a human donor in good health. The source material was CD4+ T cells from PBMCs. This chain connects TRBV19 to TRBJ1-1; D is possibly TRBD1 (6 bases). The DNA of the CDR3 is TGTGCCAGTATAACCCTCGGGGGGCAGGCTGAAGCTTTCTTT. Its protein product is CASITLGGQAEAFF.